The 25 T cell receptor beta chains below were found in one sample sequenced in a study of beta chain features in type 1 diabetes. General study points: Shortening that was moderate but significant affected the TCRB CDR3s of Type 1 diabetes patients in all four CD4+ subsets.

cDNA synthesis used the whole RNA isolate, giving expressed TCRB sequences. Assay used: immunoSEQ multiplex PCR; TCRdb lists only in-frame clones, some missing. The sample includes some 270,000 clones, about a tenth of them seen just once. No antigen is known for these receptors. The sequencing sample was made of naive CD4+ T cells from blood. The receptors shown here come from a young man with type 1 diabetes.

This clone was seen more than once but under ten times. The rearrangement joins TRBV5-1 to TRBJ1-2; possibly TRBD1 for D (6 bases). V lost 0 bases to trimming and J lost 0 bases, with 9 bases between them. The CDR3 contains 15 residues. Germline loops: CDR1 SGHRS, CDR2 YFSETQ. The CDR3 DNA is TGCGCCAGCAGCTTGGAGGGGGAAACTAACTATGGCTACACCTTC. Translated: CASSLEGETNYGYTF.

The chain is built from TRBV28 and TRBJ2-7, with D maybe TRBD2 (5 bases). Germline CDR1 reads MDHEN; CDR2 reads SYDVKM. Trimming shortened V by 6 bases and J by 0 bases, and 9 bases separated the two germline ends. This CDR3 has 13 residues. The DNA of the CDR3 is TGTGCCAGCAGAAACGGGATCTCCTACGAGCAGTACTTC. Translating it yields CASRNGISYEQYF.

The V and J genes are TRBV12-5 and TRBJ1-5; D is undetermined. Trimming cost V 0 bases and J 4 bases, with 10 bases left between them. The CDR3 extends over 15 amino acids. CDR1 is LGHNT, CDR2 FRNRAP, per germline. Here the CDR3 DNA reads TGTGCTAGTGGTTTGGTATTTCGAGGGAATCAGCCCCAGCATTTT. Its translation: CASGLVFRGNQPQHF.

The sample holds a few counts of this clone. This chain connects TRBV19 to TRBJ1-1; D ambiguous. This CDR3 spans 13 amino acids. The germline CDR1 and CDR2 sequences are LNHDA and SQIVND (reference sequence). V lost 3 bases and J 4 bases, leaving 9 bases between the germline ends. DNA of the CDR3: TGTGCCAGTAGTATTAGAGGGCCCACTGAAGCTTTCTTT. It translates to CASSIRGPTEAFF.

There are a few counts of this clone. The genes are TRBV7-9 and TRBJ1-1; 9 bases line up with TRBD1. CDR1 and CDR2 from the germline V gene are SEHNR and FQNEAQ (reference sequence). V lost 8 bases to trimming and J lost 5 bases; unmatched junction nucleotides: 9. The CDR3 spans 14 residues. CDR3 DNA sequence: TGTGCCAGCGGACAGGGGCGTTGGCGGACTGAAGCTTTCTTT. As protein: CASGQGRWRTEAFF.

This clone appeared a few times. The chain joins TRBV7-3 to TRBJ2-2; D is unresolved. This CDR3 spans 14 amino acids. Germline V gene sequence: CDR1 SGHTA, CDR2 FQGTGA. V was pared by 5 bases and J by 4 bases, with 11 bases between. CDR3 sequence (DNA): TGTGCCAGCAGCCCGCCGGGTGGCACCGGGGAGCTGTTTTTT. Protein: CASSPPGGTGELFF.

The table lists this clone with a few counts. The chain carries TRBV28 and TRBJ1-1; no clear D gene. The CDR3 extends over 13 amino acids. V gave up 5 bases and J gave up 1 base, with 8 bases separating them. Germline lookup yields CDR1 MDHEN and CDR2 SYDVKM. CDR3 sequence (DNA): TGTGCCAGCAGTACTATAACGAACACTGAAGCTTTCTTT. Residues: CASSTITNTEAFF.

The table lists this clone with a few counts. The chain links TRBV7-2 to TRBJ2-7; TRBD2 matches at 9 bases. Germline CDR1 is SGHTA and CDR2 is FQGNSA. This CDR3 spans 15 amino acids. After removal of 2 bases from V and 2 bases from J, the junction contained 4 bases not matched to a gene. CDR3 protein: CASSLLSGGTYEQYF. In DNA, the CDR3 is TGTGCCAGCAGCTTACTAAGCGGGGGGACCTACGAGCAGTACTTC.

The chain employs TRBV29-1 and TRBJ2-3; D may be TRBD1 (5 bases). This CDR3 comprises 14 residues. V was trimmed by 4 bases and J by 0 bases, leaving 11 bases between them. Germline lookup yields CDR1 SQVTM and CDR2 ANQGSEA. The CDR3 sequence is CSVVSRVSTDTQYF. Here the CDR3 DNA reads TGCAGCGTTGTGAGCAGGGTCAGCACAGATACGCAGTATTTT.

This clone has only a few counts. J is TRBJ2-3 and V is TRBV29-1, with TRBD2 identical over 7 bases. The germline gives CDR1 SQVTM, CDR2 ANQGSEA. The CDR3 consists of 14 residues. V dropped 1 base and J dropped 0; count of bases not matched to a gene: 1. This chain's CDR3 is CSVEGEGSTDTQYF. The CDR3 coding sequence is TGCAGCGTTGAAGGGGAGGGGAGCACAGATACGCAGTATTTT.

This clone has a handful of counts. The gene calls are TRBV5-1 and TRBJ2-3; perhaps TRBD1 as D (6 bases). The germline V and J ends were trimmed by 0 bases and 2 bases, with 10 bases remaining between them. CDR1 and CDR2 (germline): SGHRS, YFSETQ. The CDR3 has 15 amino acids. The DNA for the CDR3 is TGCGCCAGCAGCTTGGCCTTGGGGGCCACAGATACGCAGTATTTT. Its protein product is CASSLALGATDTQYF.

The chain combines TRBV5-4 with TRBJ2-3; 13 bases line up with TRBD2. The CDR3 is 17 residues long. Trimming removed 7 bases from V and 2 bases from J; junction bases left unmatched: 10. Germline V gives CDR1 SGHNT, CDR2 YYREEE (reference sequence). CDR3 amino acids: CASGSGTSGTNTDTQYF. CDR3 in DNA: TGTGCCAGCGGTTCCGGGACTAGCGGGACCAACACAGATACGCAGTATTTT. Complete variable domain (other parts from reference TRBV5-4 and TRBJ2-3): ETGVTQSPTHLIKTRGQQVTLRCSSQSGHNTVSWYQQALGQGPQFIFQYYREEENGRGNFPPRFSGLQFPNYSSELNVNALELDDSALYLCASGSGTSGTNTDTQYFGPGTRLTVL.

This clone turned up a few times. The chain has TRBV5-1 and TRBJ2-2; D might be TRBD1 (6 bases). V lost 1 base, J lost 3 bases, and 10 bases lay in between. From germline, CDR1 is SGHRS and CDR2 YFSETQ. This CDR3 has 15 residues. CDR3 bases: TGCGCCAGCAGCTTGTTTCCAGGGGACACCGGGGAGCTGTTTTTT. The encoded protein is CASSLFPGDTGELFF.

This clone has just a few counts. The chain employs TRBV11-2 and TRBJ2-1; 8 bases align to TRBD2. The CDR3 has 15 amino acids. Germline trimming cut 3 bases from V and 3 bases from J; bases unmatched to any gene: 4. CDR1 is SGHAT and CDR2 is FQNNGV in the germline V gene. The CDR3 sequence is CASSLSGTSYNEQFF. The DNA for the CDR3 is TGTGCCAGCAGCTTGAGTGGGACTAGCTACAATGAGCAGTTCTTC.

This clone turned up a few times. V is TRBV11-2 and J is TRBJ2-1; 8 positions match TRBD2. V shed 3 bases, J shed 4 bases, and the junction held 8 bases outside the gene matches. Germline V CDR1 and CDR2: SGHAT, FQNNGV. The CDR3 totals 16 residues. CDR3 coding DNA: TGTGCCAGCAGCTTGCAGCGGGGGACCCGATACAATGAGCAGTTCTTC. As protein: CASSLQRGTRYNEQFF.

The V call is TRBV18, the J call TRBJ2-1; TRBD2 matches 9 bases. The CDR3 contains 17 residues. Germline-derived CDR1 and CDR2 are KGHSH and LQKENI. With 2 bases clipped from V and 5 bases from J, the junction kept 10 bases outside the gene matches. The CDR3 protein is CASSPREVAGVDNEQFF. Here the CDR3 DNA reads TGTGCCAGCTCACCAAGGGAGGTAGCGGGGGTGGACAATGAGCAGTTCTTC.

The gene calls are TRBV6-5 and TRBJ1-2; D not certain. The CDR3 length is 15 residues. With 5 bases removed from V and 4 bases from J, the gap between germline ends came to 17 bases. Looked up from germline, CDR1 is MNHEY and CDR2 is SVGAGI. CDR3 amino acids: CASSPTPQAGYGYTF. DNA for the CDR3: TGTGCCAGCAGTCCCACACCCCAGGCAGGCTATGGCTACACCTTC.

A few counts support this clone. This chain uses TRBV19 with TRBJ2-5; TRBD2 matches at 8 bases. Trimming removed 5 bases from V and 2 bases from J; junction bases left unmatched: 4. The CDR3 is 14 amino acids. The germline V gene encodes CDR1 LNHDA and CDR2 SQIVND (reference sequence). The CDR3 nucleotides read TGTGCCAGTAGTCGAGCGGGGGTGCAAGAGACCCAGTACTTC. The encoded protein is CASSRAGVQETQYF.

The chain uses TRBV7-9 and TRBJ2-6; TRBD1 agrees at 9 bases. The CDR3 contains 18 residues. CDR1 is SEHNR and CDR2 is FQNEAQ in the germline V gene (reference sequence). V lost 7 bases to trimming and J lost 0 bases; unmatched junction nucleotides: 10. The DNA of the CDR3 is TGTGCCAGCATCATCCCCGGGACAGGGAGCTCTGGGGCCAACGTCCTGACTTTC. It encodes CASIIPGTGSSGANVLTF.

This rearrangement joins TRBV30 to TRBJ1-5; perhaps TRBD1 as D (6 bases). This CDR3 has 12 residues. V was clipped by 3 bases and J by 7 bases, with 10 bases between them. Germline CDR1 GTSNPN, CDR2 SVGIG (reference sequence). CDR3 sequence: CAWSAGEQPQHF. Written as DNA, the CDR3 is TGTGCCTGGAGCGCAGGGGAGCAGCCCCAGCATTTT.

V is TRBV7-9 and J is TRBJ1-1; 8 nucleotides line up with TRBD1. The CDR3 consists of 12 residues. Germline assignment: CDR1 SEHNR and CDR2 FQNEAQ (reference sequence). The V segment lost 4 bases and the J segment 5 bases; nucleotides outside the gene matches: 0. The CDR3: CASSWTGTEAFF. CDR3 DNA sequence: TGTGCCAGCAGCTGGACAGGGACTGAAGCTTTCTTT.

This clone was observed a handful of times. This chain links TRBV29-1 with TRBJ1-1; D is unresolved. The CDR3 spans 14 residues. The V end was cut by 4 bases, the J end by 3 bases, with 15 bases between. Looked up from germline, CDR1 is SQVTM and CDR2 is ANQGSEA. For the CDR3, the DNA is TGCAGCGTTGGAGACCCCACCGGGGACACTGAAGCTTTCTTT. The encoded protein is CSVGDPTGDTEAFF.

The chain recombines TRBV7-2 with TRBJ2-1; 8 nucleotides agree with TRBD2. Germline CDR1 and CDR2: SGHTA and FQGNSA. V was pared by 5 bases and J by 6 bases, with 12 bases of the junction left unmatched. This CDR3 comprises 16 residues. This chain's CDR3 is CASSLTGTRRANEQFF. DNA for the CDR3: TGTGCCAGCAGCCTCACCGGGACTAGAAGGGCCAATGAGCAGTTCTTC.

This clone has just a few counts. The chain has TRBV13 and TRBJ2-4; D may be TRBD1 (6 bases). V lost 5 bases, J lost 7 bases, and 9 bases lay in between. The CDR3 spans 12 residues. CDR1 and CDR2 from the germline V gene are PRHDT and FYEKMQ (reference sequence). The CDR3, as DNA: TGTGCCAGCAGCCAAACAGGGAACATTCAGTACTTC. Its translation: CASSQTGNIQYF.

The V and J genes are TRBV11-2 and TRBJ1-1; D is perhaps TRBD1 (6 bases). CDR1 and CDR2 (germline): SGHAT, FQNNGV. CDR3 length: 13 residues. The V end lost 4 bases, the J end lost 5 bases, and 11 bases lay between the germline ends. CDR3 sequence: CASSSQGRTEAFF. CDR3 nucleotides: TGTGCCAGCAGCTCACAGGGCCGGACTGAAGCTTTCTTT.